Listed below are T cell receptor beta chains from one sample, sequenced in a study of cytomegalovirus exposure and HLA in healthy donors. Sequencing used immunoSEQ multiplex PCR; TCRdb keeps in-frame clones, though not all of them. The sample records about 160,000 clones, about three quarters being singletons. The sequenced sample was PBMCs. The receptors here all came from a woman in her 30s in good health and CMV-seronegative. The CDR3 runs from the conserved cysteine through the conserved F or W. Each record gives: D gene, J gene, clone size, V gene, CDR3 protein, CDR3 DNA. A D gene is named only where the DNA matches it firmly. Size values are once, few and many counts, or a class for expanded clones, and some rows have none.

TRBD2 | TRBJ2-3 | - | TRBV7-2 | CASSLVVAGITDTQYF | TGTGCCAGCAGCTTAGTGGTAGCGGGAATCACAGATACGCAGTATTTT
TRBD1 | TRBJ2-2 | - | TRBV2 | CASKARGTGELFF | TGTGCCAGCAAGGCCAGGGGGACCGGGGAGCTGTTTTTT
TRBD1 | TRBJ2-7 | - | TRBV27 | CASSLGDRGLEQYF | TGTGCCAGCAGTTTAGGAGACAGGGGACTTGAGCAGTACTTC
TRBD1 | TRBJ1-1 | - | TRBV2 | CATGGQGDWTEAFF | TGTGCCACCGGAGGACAGGGGGATTGGACTGAAGCTTTCTTT
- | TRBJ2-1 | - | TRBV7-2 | CASSLAGSSYNEQFF | TGTGCCAGCAGCTTAGCTGGGAGCTCCTACAATGAGCAGTTCTTC
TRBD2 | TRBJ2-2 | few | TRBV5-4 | CASSLGLAGVYANTGELFF | TGTGCCAGCAGCTTGGGGCTAGCGGGAGTTTATGCCAACACCGGGGAGCTGTTTTTT
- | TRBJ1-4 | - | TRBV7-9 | CASSSRRTAEKLFF | TGTGCCAGCAGCTCGAGGCGGACAGCTGAAAAACTGTTTTTT
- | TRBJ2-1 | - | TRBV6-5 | CASSYGGVSSEQFF | TGTGCCAGCAGTTACGGCGGGGTCTCCAGTGAGCAGTTCTTC
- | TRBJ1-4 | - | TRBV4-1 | CASSSRKGRRGTNEKLFF | TGCGCCAGCAGCTCAAGGAAAGGCCGAAGAGGTACTAATGAAAAACTGTTTTTT
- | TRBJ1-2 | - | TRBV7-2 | CASSFSQGYGYTF | TGTGCCAGCAGCTTCAGTCAGGGCTATGGCTACACCTTC
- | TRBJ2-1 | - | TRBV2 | CASSENEFHNEQFF | TGTGCCAGCAGTGAAAATGAGTTCCACAATGAGCAGTTCTTC
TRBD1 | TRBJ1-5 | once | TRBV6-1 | CASSDATGGAYNQPQHF | TGTGCCAGCAGTGATGCCACAGGGGGGGCTTACAATCAGCCCCAGCATTTT
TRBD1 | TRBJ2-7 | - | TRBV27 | CASSPGTGGLEQYF | TGTGCCAGCAGTCCAGGGACAGGGGGGCTCGAGCAGTACTTC
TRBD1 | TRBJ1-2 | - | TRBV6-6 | CASSQGQGRIYGYTF | TGTGCCAGCAGCCAGGGACAGGGGCGCATCTATGGCTACACCTTC
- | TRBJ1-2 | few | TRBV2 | CASNPGGLPGYTF | TGTGCCAGCAACCCCGGTGGACTCCCCGGCTACACCTTC
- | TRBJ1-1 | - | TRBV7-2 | CASSLQVGNTEAFF | TGTGCCAGCAGCTTACAGGTTGGGAACACTGAAGCTTTCTTT
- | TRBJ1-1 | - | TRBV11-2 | CASSLGFQGTNTEAFF | TGTGCCAGCAGCTTAGGGTTTCAGGGGACGAACACTGAAGCTTTCTTT
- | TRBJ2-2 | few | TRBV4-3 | CASSHDRWVRTGELFF | TGCGCCAGCAGCCACGACCGCTGGGTGAGGACCGGGGAGCTGTTTTTT
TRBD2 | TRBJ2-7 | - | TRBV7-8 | CASSLAPTSGSNYEQYF | TGTGCCAGCAGCTTAGCGCCTACTAGCGGGAGTAATTACGAGCAGTACTTC
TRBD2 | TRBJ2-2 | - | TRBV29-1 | CSVDAGESGELFF | TGCAGCGTTGATGCGGGAGAATCCGGGGAGCTGTTTTTT
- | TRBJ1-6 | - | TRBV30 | CAWSVQGNSPLHF | TGTGCCTGGAGTGTACAGGGAAATTCACCCCTCCACTTT
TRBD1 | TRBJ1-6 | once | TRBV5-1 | CASSSQTGNNSPLHF | TGCGCCAGCAGCTCACAGACAGGGAATAATTCACCCCTCCACTTT